Below, 5 T cell receptor beta chains from the same sample are listed, as sequenced in a study of cytomegalovirus exposure and HLA in healthy donors. The study ran its PCR with 60 Vbeta and 13 Jbeta primers. TCRdb's copy holds only in-frame clones and misses some; the assay was immunoSEQ multiplex PCR. In the table there are around 150,000 clones, roughly 77% of which are singletons. The sample was PBMCs. The receptors stem from a man aged 25-45 years in good health.

The sample holds a few counts of this clone. This rearrangement joins TRBV7-2 to TRBJ2-7, with D possibly matching TRBD2 (5 bases). The CDR3 extends over 13 amino acids. Trimming stripped 1 base from V and 5 bases from J, with 9 bases between. The germline gives CDR1 SGHTA, CDR2 FQGNSA. The CDR3 spells CASSLVASHEQYF. CDR3 bases: TGTGCCAGCAGCTTAGTTGCTAGCCACGAGCAGTACTTC.

The chain links TRBV10-3 to TRBJ1-1; D is perhaps TRBD1 (5 bases). V was cut by 2 bases and J by 3 bases, with 16 bases left in between. Germline V lookup: CDR1 ENHRY, CDR2 SYGVKD. This CDR3 is 16 amino acids long. Written as DNA, the CDR3 is TGTGCCATCAGTGAGCGGGCAGGGAGGGTTGACACTGAAGCTTTCTTT. Protein product: CAISERAGRVDTEAFF.

The J gene is TRBJ2-7, the V gene TRBV7-2, with 9 positions matching TRBD1. Unmatched junction bases numbered 2, after V lost 5 bases and J lost 3 bases. The CDR3 totals 13 residues. Germline V gene sequence: CDR1 SGHTA, CDR2 FQGNSA. CDR3 sequence: CASSRDRVYEQYF. The CDR3 nucleotides read TGTGCCAGCAGCCGGGACAGGGTCTACGAGCAGTACTTC.

The chain is built from TRBV7-3 and TRBJ1-2; TRBD1 matches 12 bases. This CDR3 has 16 amino acids. V shed 2 bases, J shed 3 bases, and the junction held 4 bases outside the gene matches. Per germline, CDR1 SGHTA and CDR2 FQGTGA. CDR3 DNA sequence: TGTGCCAGCAGCTTAGGAGGGACAGGGGGCTACTATGGCTACACCTTC. Protein: CASSLGGTGGYYGYTF.

In this sample, this clone turned up a few times. The CDR3 coding sequence is TGTGCCAGCAGCACAGGGGAAAGGACTGAAGCTTTCTTT. Its protein is CASSTGERTEAFF. The V and J genes are TRBV7-3 and TRBJ1-1; 7 nucleotides match TRBD1. J lost 5 bases, V lost 5 bases, and 5 bases had no gene match. The germline gives CDR1 SGHTA, CDR2 FQGTGA. CDR3 size: 13 residues.